A selection of T cell receptor beta chains follows, all from one sample in a study of T cells in Graves' hyperthyroidism and ophthalmopathy. TCRdb re-analysed the multiplex PCR reads in MiXCR, keeping a single row per CDR3 protein. The sample yields fewer than 750,000 distinct CDR3 sequences, roughly 15% seen once. The sequencing sample was made of blood. All receptors come from a woman between 50 and 59 years old with Graves' ophthalmopathy. Both conserved end residues are part of each CDR3. D genes are given only for firm matches. Only part of the rows carry a size: once, few, many, or a class if the clone is expanded.

V gene	J gene	D gene	clone size	CDR3 protein	CDR3 DNA
TRBV28	TRBJ2-1	TRBD2	many	CASSRGLAGSNEQFF	TGTGCCAGCAGTCGGGGACTAGCGGGCTCCAATGAGCAGTTCTTC
TRBV24-1	TRBJ2-7	-	many	CATSDPSRGYEQYF	TGTGCCACCAGTGATCCGTCCAGAGGCTACGAGCAGTACTTC
TRBV30	TRBJ2-7	TRBD1	many	CAWKKPTGTAYEQYF	TGTGCCTGGAAGAAACCTACCGGGACAGCCTACGAGCAGTACTTC
TRBV5-1	TRBJ2-7	TRBD2	many	CASSFGTSGIYEQYF	TGCGCCAGCAGCTTCGGGACTAGCGGGATCTACGAGCAGTACTTC
TRBV2	TRBJ1-2	-	many	CASSESQGNGGYTF	TGTGCCAGCAGTGAGAGTCAGGGGAACGGTGGCTACACCTTC
TRBV14	TRBJ2-1	TRBD2	-	CASSQVTSGKIYNEQFF	TGTGCCAGCAGCCAAGTGACTAGCGGGAAAATATACAATGAGCAGTTCTTC
TRBV20-1	TRBJ1-6	-	many	CSARVSGGGSPLHF	TGCAGTGCTAGAGTTTCTGGAGGAGGGTCACCCCTCCACTTT
TRBV20-1	TRBJ2-1	TRBD1	few	CSVFDREWYNEQFF	TGCAGTGTCTTTGACAGGGAGTGGTACAATGAGCAGTTCTTC
TRBV6-2/TRBV6-3	TRBJ1-2	-	-	CASTVQGRGGYTF	TGTGCCAGCACCGTCCAGGGGAGAGGTGGCTACACCTTC
TRBV12-3/TRBV12-4	TRBJ2-1	TRBD2	many	CASSGGSGRNGYNEQFF	TGTGCCAGCAGCGGGGGTAGCGGGAGAAATGGATACAATGAGCAGTTCTTC
TRBV15	TRBJ2-7	TRBD2	many	CATSRVSGAGGPREQYF	TGTGCCACCAGCAGAGTGTCGGGAGCGGGAGGGCCACGGGAGCAGTACTTC
TRBV7-2	TRBJ2-1	TRBD2	-	CASSLRSRLAGGGNEQFF	TGTGCCAGCAGCTTAAGAAGTCGGCTAGCGGGAGGGGGCAATGAGCAGTTCTTC
TRBV20-1	TRBJ2-1	TRBD2	many	CSASPTSEVYNEQFF	TGCAGTGCTAGTCCGACTAGCGAAGTGTACAATGAGCAGTTCTTC
TRBV5-1	TRBJ2-1	TRBD2	many	CASSPLAGGLGNEQFF	TGCGCCAGCAGCCCGTTAGCGGGAGGCCTGGGTAATGAGCAGTTCTTC
TRBV5-4	TRBJ1-1	TRBD1	-	CASSLGGTGGLDAFF	TGTGCCAGCAGCTTGGGCGGGACAGGCGGTTTGGATGCTTTCTTT
TRBV29-1	TRBJ1-5	-	few	CSVEDEGREQHF	TGCAGCGTTGAAGATGAGGGGAGAGAGCAGCATTTT
TRBV5-1	TRBJ2-7	TRBD2	many	CASSSGLAGDLYEQYF	TGCGCCAGCAGCTCAGGACTAGCGGGAGACTTATACGAGCAGTACTTC
TRBV18	TRBJ1-2	TRBD1	few	CASSLTGQGAVRYGYTF	TGTGCCAGCTCACTCACGGGACAGGGCGCGGTACGGTATGGCTACACCTTC
TRBV28	TRBJ2-5	-	many	CASSFFPGSETQYF	TGTGCCAGCAGTTTTTTCCCAGGGTCAGAGACCCAGTACTTC
TRBV4-2	TRBJ2-4	-	-	CASSQEATIAKNIQYF	TGTGCCAGCAGCCAAGAAGCGACCATAGCCAAAAACATTCAGTACTTC
TRBV3-1	TRBJ2-3	-	many	CASSQDPGRTDTQYF	TGTGCCAGCAGCCAAGATCCCGGGAGAACAGATACGCAGTATTTT
TRBV7-9	TRBJ2-3	TRBD1	-	CASSSTGYGLADTQYF	TGTGCCAGCAGCTCGACAGGGTATGGTTTAGCAGATACGCAGTATTTT
TRBV28	TRBJ2-1	TRBD1	many	CASSSGTGFYNEQFF	TGTGCCAGCAGCTCCGGGACAGGGTTCTACAATGAGCAGTTCTTC
TRBV7-9	TRBJ2-7	TRBD2	many	CASSSRPGAGVWYEQYF	TGTGCCAGCAGCTCTAGACCCGGAGCGGGAGTATGGTACGAGCAGTACTTC
TRBV4-2	TRBJ2-1	TRBD2	-	CASSRSSGSKSYNEQFF	TGTGCCAGCAGCCGGTCTAGCGGGAGCAAATCCTACAATGAGCAGTTCTTC
TRBV3-1	TRBJ2-5	-	many	CASSQDREETQYF	TGTGCCAGCAGCCAAGATCGGGAAGAGACCCAGTACTTC
TRBV27	TRBJ1-5	-	many	CASSFWGDGNQPQHF	TGTGCCAGCAGTTTCTGGGGAGATGGCAATCAGCCCCAGCATTTT
TRBV7-9	TRBJ2-1	-	few	CASSYLSSSYNEQFF	TGTGCCAGCAGCTATCTCTCTAGCTCCTACAATGAGCAGTTCTTC
TRBV20-1	TRBJ2-7	TRBD2	many	CSARLLAGVHEQYF	TGCAGTGCTAGATTACTAGCGGGAGTCCACGAGCAGTACTTC
TRBV15	TRBJ1-2	TRBD1	many	CATKGQGRFGYTF	TGTGCCACTAAAGGACAGGGGAGGTTCGGCTACACCTTC
TRBV6-2/TRBV6-3	TRBJ2-1	TRBD2	many	CASRILTSGRLSSYNEQFF	TGTGCCAGCAGGATCCTGACTAGCGGGAGGCTCAGCTCCTACAATGAGCAGTTCTTC
TRBV20-1	TRBJ1-2	TRBD1	-	CSDRPTGGGYGYTF	TGCAGTGATAGACCCACAGGGGGCGGGTATGGCTACACCTTC
TRBV29-1	TRBJ2-1	TRBD2	-	CSVGNGRAYNEQFF	TGCAGCGTTGGGAACGGGAGGGCCTACAATGAGCAGTTCTTC
TRBV20-1	TRBJ1-1	-	many	CSATKIQGRSDEAFF	TGCAGTGCCACAAAAATACAGGGACGATCGGATGAGGCTTTCTTT
TRBV6-2/TRBV6-3	TRBJ2-5	-	few	CASSYRDWYQETQYF	TGTGCCAGCAGTTACAGGGATTGGTACCAAGAGACCCAGTACTTC
TRBV28	TRBJ1-1	-	many	CASSFEDRGMNTEAFF	TGTGCCAGCAGTTTCGAGGATCGAGGAATGAACACTGAAGCTTTCTTT
TRBV20-1	TRBJ2-7	-	many	CSAFPWRTGAPTIEQYF	TGCAGTGCTTTCCCCTGGCGGACGGGTGCCCCTACGATCGAGCAGTACTTC
TRBV12-3/TRBV12-4	TRBJ2-7	TRBD1	many	CASSPSQGATYEQYF	TGTGCCAGCAGTCCCTCACAGGGGGCTACCTACGAGCAGTACTTC
TRBV2	TRBJ1-1	-	many	CASMNEVNTEAFF	TGTGCCAGCATGAATGAGGTAAACACTGAAGCTTTCTTT
TRBV20-1	TRBJ2-5	-	many	CSARESGKSETQYF	TGCAGTGCTAGAGAGAGCGGAAAAAGCGAGACCCAGTACTTC